This entry describes one T cell receptor beta chain. The sample holds many counts of this clonotype. Its recognized antigen is unknown. The input lacks base qualities; no much larger clone sits a single base away. The record originates from a study of spatial heterogeneity in lung cancer (dated by TCRdb to the late 2010s). About the study as a whole: The donors were about 71 patients from the lung TRACERx cohort who had early-stage, untreated non-small cell lung cancer. Follow-up PBMC samples were sequenced whenever the samples were available, and the median time to follow-up was around 2 years after resection. Beta-chain transcripts were consistently detected in greater numbers than alpha-chain transcripts, which likely reflected higher beta-chain transcript abundance. In the raw uncorrected reads, each unique combination of TCR and UMI appeared on average more than ten times. In non-small cell lung cancer, the study quantitatively compared TCR alpha and beta repertoires across several tumor regions, matched nontumor lung, and blood. Nonsynonymous mutation counts, determined by whole-exome sequencing of tumor tissue, were related to TCR repertoire features. At surgery, hundreds of tumor regions, around 67 matched nontumor lung samples and more than 50 PBMC samples were TCR-sequenced for both alpha and beta chains.

The time point label on this specimen signifies: blood at routine non-recurrence follow-up after resection. Without any cell sorting, TCR sequencing was performed on whole RNA extracted either from tumor and nontumor lung tissue or from cryopreserved PBMC samples. Patients were selected for TCR sequencing only if sufficient RNA was available from at least two tumor regions. Results the study describes overall, beyond this receptor: Ubiquitous expanded tumor TCRs were found in blood more often at tumor resection than at routine follow-up. Confirming at a functional level the hypothesis that regional TCRs recognize regional mutations was considered to require additional single-cell paired TCR alpha and beta sequencing. Only 13 to 15 patients were included in the comparisons of baseline and follow-up blood repertoires.

Libraries were made using 5' RACE. Sequencing took place on a NextSeq 500. In the TCR library protocol, a unique molecular identifier was attached to each TCR cDNA molecule so that PCR and sequencing errors could be corrected. Processing in the source paper ran as follows. Decombinator tools were used for TCR identification, UMI-based error correction and CDR3 extraction. Expanded TCRs were defined as those above a frequency of 2 per 1,000, corresponding to the top 1% of the tumor frequency distribution. Renyi diversity was calculated using the R vegan package after each repertoire was subsampled 100 times to 5,000 TCRs. CDR3 similarity networks were built from amino acid triplet string-kernel similarity, connecting CDR3s with pairwise similarity above 0.82. The raw public data were reprocessed by TCRdb itself: fastp quality trimming at Q25, MiXCR clonotype calling, in-frame beta chains only. Each record represents a unique CDR3 protein, reported with the most common genes and DNA among its rows. These V and J calls originate from TCRdb's pipeline instead of the authors' own analysis. Recorded for this sample are about 36,000 distinct CDR3 sequences; just over 7.5% of them occurred a single time. The ten largest account for about 9.2% of the sample.

The starting material was PBMCs, obtained at follow-up. The clonotype comes from a male donor with early-stage non-small cell lung cancer.

The CDR3 protein: CASSQVVGTQYF. The DNA sequence follows: TGTGCCAGCAGCCAAGTTGTTGGGACCCAGTACTTC. Recombination joined TRBV14 with TRBJ2-5, with an unclear D gene assignment. The germline V gene specifies SGHDN as CDR1 and FVKESK as CDR2. V is pared back by 1 base and J by 7 bases, with 7 bases lying between the germline termini. The CDR3 goes from the cysteine to the phenylalanine over 12 residues. Of all the DNA, just the CDR3 is kept, 36 bases in frame from base 1. Reference TRBV14 and TRBJ2-5 genes cover what lies past the CDR3, so the full variable domain is EAGVTQFPSHSVIEKGQTVTLRCDPISGHDNLYWYRRVMGKEIKFLLHFVKESKQDESGMPNNRFLAERTGGTYSTLKVQPAELEDSGVYFCASSQVVGTQYFGPGTRLLVL.